Below, one TCR beta chain is given with its context. This specimen comes from a study of T-cell reconstitution after alpha-beta-depleted transplantation in children. Molecular barcoding with unique molecular identifiers was used for the TCRbeta library. Using its own MiXCR run on the PCR reads, TCRdb lists one record per CDR3 protein. The sample comprises approximately 350,000 distinct CDR3 sequences, about an eighth of which are singletons, and 3.5% to 4.5% rests with the top ten. The sequence was obtained from a human donor who donated a stem cell graft to a child with Fanconi anemia. The specimen was PBMCs, collected from the stem cell graft.

CDR3 nucleotides: TGTGCCAGCGAATCCTCGGCGAACACCGGGGAGCTGTTTTTT. Protein sequence: CASESSANTGELFF. The J gene is TRBJ2-2, the V gene TRBV28; D is undetermined. There are 14 residues in the CDR3. The germline V gene encodes CDR1 MDHEN and CDR2 SYDVKM. V lost 8 bases and J 0 bases, leaving 10 bases between the germline ends.